The 3 T cell receptor beta chains given below trace back to one sample, sequenced in a study of T cells in Graves' hyperthyroidism and ophthalmopathy. Amplified TCR beta CDR3 regions came from RNA transcripts. Using the HTBI primer set, a first-round RT-PCR was run on the TCR CDR3. Each CDR3 protein gets one entry after TCRdb re-called the multiplex PCR reads with MiXCR. The table lists fewer than 450,000 distinct CDR3 sequences, under 20% of them singletons, with roughly two fifths in the top ten. Sequencing was carried out using blood. The source is a man aged 18 to 29 with Graves' ophthalmopathy.

The chain has TRBV4-1 and TRBJ1-1; no reliable D call. Trimming stripped 0 bases from V and 10 bases from J, with 15 bases between. Germline lookup yields CDR1 MGHRA and CDR2 YSYEKL. The CDR3 length is 14 residues. CDR3 residues: CASSQDRWGDGAFF. The CDR3 nucleotides are TGCGCCAGCAGCCAAGACCGGTGGGGAGATGGAGCTTTCTTT.

The rearrangement joins TRBV4-1 to TRBJ2-2; D uncertain. Germline lookup yields CDR1 MGHRA and CDR2 YSYEKL. Trimming removed 1 base at V and 1 base at J, with 13 bases between. This CDR3 is built from 17 residues. The CDR3 region is CASSQAPRAWNTGELFF. The DNA for the CDR3 is TGCGCCAGCAGCCAAGCCCCTCGAGCGTGGAACACCGGGGAGCTGTTTTTT.

This clonotype was counted at least ten times. The rearrangement joins TRBV7-3 to TRBJ2-1, with D perhaps matching TRBD1 (5 bases). CDR3 size: 12 residues. V shed 6 bases and J shed 7 bases, with 10 bases lying between them. CDR1 is SGHTA and CDR2 is FQGTGA in the germline V gene. The CDR3, as DNA: TGTGCCAGCAGGGGGCCAGGGAATGAGCAGTTCTTC. Translation gives CASRGPGNEQFF.